This passage covers 3 T cell receptor beta chains from one sample sequenced in a study of graft-versus-host responses after intestinal transplantation. Clones were sequenced by immunoSEQ multiplex PCR, and TCRdb holds only the in-frame ones, with some missing. The table has roughly 56,000 clones, around 90% seen once. Sequences were derived from PBMCs, sampled about 120 days after intestinal transplantation. The receptors here all came from a human patient who received an intestinal transplant, so some T cells may come from the graft donor.

This chain links TRBV9 with TRBJ2-5; 10 positions match TRBD2. The V gene's germline CDR1 is SGDLS and CDR2 YYNGEE. The CDR3 sequence is 19 residues long. Trimming removed 4 bases from V and 0 bases from J; junction bases left unmatched: 15. Here the CDR3 reads CASSSTGTAGLANQETQYF. In DNA form, the CDR3 reads TGTGCCAGCAGCTCAACCGGGACAGCGGGACTAGCGAACCAAGAGACCCAGTACTTC.

This clone was seen once. The rearrangement links TRBV5-3 to TRBJ2-7, with TRBD1 matching 7 bases. TRBV5-3 is assigned to the ORF class and has an uncertain function. The CDR3 is 13 amino acids. Trimming at V came to 5 bases and at J to 4 bases, leaving 6 bases not matched to a gene. The CDR3 bases are TGTGCCAGAAGTGTAACAGGGGTATACGAGCAGTACTTC. It encodes CARSVTGVYEQYF.

As to this clone: Mismatch with germline at one junction end may stem from a read error. Other DNA sequences from this sample encode an identical CDR3 as well. V gene TRBV4-1 combines with J gene TRBJ2-3, with D possibly matching TRBD1 (6 bases). Looked up from germline, CDR1 is MGHRA and CDR2 is YSYEKL. The CDR3 runs 14 residues. The chain's CDR3 is CASSPTQGTDTQYF. The CDR3 nucleotides read TGCGCCAGCAGCCCGACACAGGGCACAGATACGCAGTACTTT.